The T cell receptor (beta chain) described here comes from a study of blood T cell repertoires in COVID-19. About the research overall: The analysed material was cDNA or gDNA that came from T cells, B-cell-depleted T cells, or PBMCs.

Recruitment covered 25 or so US areas and drew participants whose ages spanned about 18 to 89 years. TCRdb keeps only in-frame clones here, not all; method: immunoSEQ multiplex PCR. Among about 400,000 clones listed, approximately 86% were seen once. The TCR sequence derives from a woman aged 35 to 49 with acute COVID-19. The sample taken for sequencing was PBMCs or T cells enriched from blood (not recorded which).

CDR3 in DNA: TGTGCCAGCAGCACCCAGACAGGGGTCTCGAACACTGAAGCTTTCTTT. Its protein is CASSTQTGVSNTEAFF. This chain uses TRBV7-2 with TRBJ1-1; TRBD1 aligns across 8 bases. V shed 5 bases, J shed 1 base, and the junction held 9 bases outside the gene matches. Germline CDR1 and CDR2: SGHTA and FQGNSA. The CDR3 has 16 amino acids.